Each of the 24 T cell receptor beta chains below was sequenced from the same sample in a study of blood T cell repertoires in COVID-19. Here immunoSEQ multiplex PCR was the method, and the copy in TCRdb shows in-frame clones only, minus some. Found here are about 45,000 clones, roughly 84% of them singletons; the top ten hold 25% to 35%. What was sequenced was peripheral blood. The source of these receptors is a woman aged 80 or over with acute or convalescent COVID-19.

V is TRBV30 and J is TRBJ2-5; D is possibly TRBD1 (5 bases). The CDR3 runs 14 residues. Germline CDR1 reads GTSNPN; CDR2 reads SVGIG (reference sequence). The ends were cut back, 2 bases at V and 1 base at J, with 11 bases in the middle. The CDR3 here is CAWSHNRGQETQYF. CDR3 nucleotides: TGTGCCTGGAGTCATAATAGGGGCCAAGAGACCCAGTACTTC. Full variable domain (missing parts from reference TRBV30 and TRBJ2-5): SQTIHQWPATLVQPVGSPLSLECTVEGTSNPNLYWYRQAAGRGLQLLFYSVGIGQISSEVPQNLSASRPQDRQFILSSKKLLLSDSGFYLCAWSHNRGQETQYFGPGTRLLVL.

This chain links TRBV5-6 with TRBJ1-2, with 8 bases identical to TRBD1. CDR1 and CDR2 (germline): SGHDT, YYEEEE. The CDR3 loop spans 13 amino acids. Trimming at V came to 3 bases and at J to 12 bases, leaving 10 bases not matched to a gene. The DNA of the CDR3 is TGTGCCAGCAGCTCGTCCCCGGGACAGGCAAACACCTTC. It translates to CASSSSPGQANTF.

The chain combines TRBV6-6 with TRBJ1-5; TRBD1 is a possible D gene (6 bases). The CDR3 runs to 12 residues. The V end lost 4 bases, the J end lost 8 bases, and 9 bases lay between the germline ends. The V gene's germline CDR1 is MNHNY and CDR2 SVGAGI (reference sequence). CDR3 amino acids: CASSSYREPQHF. For the CDR3, the DNA is TGTGCCAGCAGTTCATACAGGGAGCCCCAGCATTTT.

This rearrangement joins TRBV6-5 to TRBJ2-7, with D perhaps TRBD2 (5 bases). From germline, CDR1 is MNHEY and CDR2 SVGAGI. Trimming left V 5 bases short and J 0 bases short, with 8 bases between. The CDR3 consists of 13 residues. In nucleotides, the CDR3 is TGTGCCAGCAGTCCGGGGAGCTCCTACGAGCAGTACTTC. Its translation is CASSPGSSYEQYF.

The chain joins TRBV4-1 to TRBJ1-2; no reliable D call. In germline, CDR1 is MGHRA, CDR2 YSYEKL. CDR3 length: 13 amino acids. Deletions cut 3 bases from V and 4 bases from J, with 9 bases between. This CDR3 reads CASSQTGSYGYTF. The CDR3 DNA reads as TGCGCCAGCAGCCAGACGGGGAGCTATGGCTACACCTTC.

V usage is TRBV18 and J usage is TRBJ2-3; 7 nucleotides match TRBD2. The CDR3 contains 16 residues. CDR1 and CDR2 (germline): KGHSH, LQKENI. J gave up 1 base and V 3 bases, and 7 bases lay outside the gene matches. The CDR3 DNA sequence: TGTGCCAGCTCACCCTCTTCTAGCGGTCGCACAGATACGCAGTATTTT. Amino acids: CASSPSSSGRTDTQYF.

This clone has more than one count but fewer than ten. The chain is built from TRBV28 and TRBJ1-4, with a weak D call TRBD1 (5 bases). Germline V gives CDR1 MDHEN, CDR2 SYDVKM. The V end lost 2 bases, the J end lost 7 bases, and 14 bases lay between the germline ends. This CDR3 region has 15 residues. CDR3 protein: CASSLRGTWGEKLFF. In DNA form, the CDR3 reads TGTGCCAGCAGTTTAAGAGGGACTTGGGGTGAAAAACTGTTTTTT.

The rearrangement links TRBV2 to TRBJ2-5; D may be TRBD2 (5 bases). Germline lookup yields CDR1 SNHLY and CDR2 FYNNEI. The CDR3 spans 14 residues. The V gene lost 2 bases and the J gene lost 5 bases, with 12 bases spanning the gap. The CDR3 sequence is CASSETVLGETQYF. The CDR3 region has the DNA TGTGCCAGCAGTGAAACCGTACTAGGGGAGACCCAGTACTTC.

The V gene is TRBV29-1, the J gene TRBJ2-7; 9 positions match TRBD2. CDR1 and CDR2 from the germline V gene are SQVTM and ANQGSEA. The CDR3 totals 16 residues. V was clipped by 3 bases and J by 0 bases; unmatched bases: 9. This chain's CDR3 is CSVERAQGLASYEQYF. For the CDR3, the DNA is TGCAGCGTTGAGAGAGCCCAGGGACTAGCCTCCTACGAGCAGTACTTC.

The V and J genes are TRBV7-9 and TRBJ2-1; no clear D. Per the germline V gene, CDR1 is SEHNR and CDR2 is FQNEAQ (reference sequence). Trimming stripped 5 bases from V and 6 bases from J, with 11 bases between. CDR3 length: 13 residues. The CDR3 DNA reads as TGTGCCAGCAGCCGATCGAACTTCAATGAGCAGTTCTTC. This sequence encodes CASSRSNFNEQFF.

A single count supports this clone. The rearrangement joins TRBV6-5 to TRBJ1-1; a weak D match, TRBD1 (6 bases). The V gene lost 6 bases and the J gene lost 2 bases, with 10 bases spanning the gap. The CDR3 extends over 13 amino acids. CDR1 and CDR2 (germline): MNHEY, SVGAGI. CDR3 DNA: TGTGCCAGCAGCCGGACAGTCAACACTGAAGCTTTCTTT. Its translation is CASSRTVNTEAFF.

This chain links TRBV2 with TRBJ2-5; a weak D match, TRBD2 (6 bases). CDR3 length equals 16 residues. V lost 1 base and J lost 3, with 15 bases in between. Germline lookup yields CDR1 SNHLY and CDR2 FYNNEI. CDR3 DNA sequence: TGTGCCAGCAGTGAAGAGATGGGACTTGATGAAGAGACCCAGTACTTC. It encodes CASSEEMGLDEETQYF.

The CDR3, as DNA: TGTGCCAGCACGCGGGGGATACACACCCTTTTTTATGAGCAGTTCTTC. Encoded protein: CASTRGIHTLFYEQFF. The J gene is TRBJ2-1, the V gene TRBV27; 7 bases are shared with TRBD2. The ends lost 7 bases at V and 8 bases at J; junction bases unmatched: 17. The CDR3 extends over 16 amino acids. CDR1 MNHEY and CDR2 SMNVEV come from the germline V gene (reference sequence).

This clone was detected only once. The chain couples TRBV6-6 to TRBJ1-6; D remains ambiguous. There are 13 residues in the CDR3. V was pared by 2 bases and J by 9 bases, with 8 bases between. The germline V gene encodes CDR1 MNHNY and CDR2 SVGAGI (reference sequence). CDR3 region: CASSYGSPSPLHF. DNA of the CDR3: TGTGCCAGCAGTTACGGCAGTCCTTCACCCCTCCACTTT.

The chain is built from TRBV19 and TRBJ1-2; 7 bases align to TRBD1. J lost 0 bases, V lost 8 bases, and 6 bases had no gene match. The CDR3 sequence is 14 residues long. CDR1 LNHDA and CDR2 SQIVND come from the germline V gene (reference sequence). The CDR3, as DNA: TGTGCCAGTGAACCAGGGGGAGCTAACTATGGCTACACCTTC. It translates to CASEPGGANYGYTF.

The gene calls are TRBV10-3 and TRBJ1-4; D not certain. Germline CDR1 and CDR2: ENHRY and SYGVKD. This CDR3 has 12 amino acids. Trimming stripped 3 bases from V and 6 bases from J, with 5 bases between. CDR3 amino acids: CAISDSDEKLFF. The DNA of the CDR3 is TGTGCCATCAGTGATTCTGATGAAAAACTGTTTTTT.

V gene TRBV27 combines with J gene TRBJ2-7; 9 positions agree with TRBD1. V gave up 7 bases and J gave up 4 bases; unmatched junction bases: 14. This CDR3 contains 16 residues. Germline CDR1 and CDR2: MNHEY and SMNVEV (reference sequence). DNA for the CDR3: TGTGCCAGCATTGCCTCCGGGGGACAGGGCTTTTACGAGCAGTACTTC. Amino acids: CASIASGGQGFYEQYF.

This rearrangement joins TRBV7-9 to TRBJ2-2, with 11 bases matching TRBD2. CDR1 and CDR2 (germline): SEHNR, FQNEAQ (reference sequence). Trimming removed 4 bases from V and 5 bases from J; junction bases left unmatched: 6. The CDR3 spans 16 residues. The CDR3 nucleotides are TGTGCCAGCAGCTCTTGGACTAGCGGGTCTACCGGGGAGCTGTTTTTT. Its translation: CASSSWTSGSTGELFF.

This clone was seen a handful of times. The chain uses TRBV4-1 and TRBJ1-5, with 12 nucleotides matching TRBD1. From germline, CDR1 is MGHRA and CDR2 YSYEKL. Trimming took 4 bases from V and 6 from J; bases not matched to a gene: 4. The CDR3 has 15 amino acids. CDR3 amino acids: CASSPRDRGLQPQHF. The CDR3 DNA sequence: TGCGCCAGCAGCCCCCGGGACAGGGGGCTTCAGCCCCAGCATTTT.

The V gene is TRBV7-2, the J gene TRBJ1-1; a possible D gene is TRBD1 (6 bases). Germline V gene sequence: CDR1 SGHTA, CDR2 FQGNSA. The CDR3 extends over 17 amino acids. V gave up 2 bases and J gave up 2 bases, with 18 bases separating them. The CDR3 region is CASSLKAQGVDNTEAFF. The CDR3 DNA reads TGTGCCAGCAGCTTAAAGGCACAGGGAGTGGACAACACTGAAGCTTTCTTT.

The chain combines TRBV25-1 with TRBJ1-2, with 8 bases aligning to TRBD1. Germline loops: CDR1 MGHDK, CDR2 SYGVNS. The V gene end was trimmed by 3 bases and the J gene end by 3 bases; junction bases not matched to a gene: 6. The CDR3 is made up of 15 amino acids. This chain's CDR3 is CASSETGVDYYGYTF. CDR3 coding DNA: TGTGCCAGCAGTGAGACAGGGGTCGACTACTATGGCTACACCTTC.

This clone showed up just once. The chain combines TRBV10-2 with TRBJ1-1; D call uncertain. Trimming cost V 6 bases and J 4 bases, with 12 bases left between them. The germline V gene encodes CDR1 WSHSY and CDR2 SAAADI. This CDR3 region has 13 residues. CDR3 in DNA: TGCGCCAGCAGGTCGGGAATGGGCACTGAAGCTTTCTTT. Protein sequence: CASRSGMGTEAFF.

The J gene is TRBJ2-7, the V gene TRBV6-5, with 8 bases matching TRBD1. The germline V gene encodes CDR1 MNHEY and CDR2 SVGAGI. This CDR3 contains 13 residues. Trimming took 11 bases from V and 3 from J; bases not matched to a gene: 9. The CDR3: CAGGQGAFYEQYF. The CDR3 DNA follows: TGTGCCGGTGGACAGGGAGCATTCTACGAGCAGTACTTC.

The chain employs TRBV6-1 and TRBJ1-6; D gene unclear. Germline lookup yields CDR1 MNHNS and CDR2 SASEGT. The ends were cut back, 1 base at V and 8 bases at J, with 6 bases in the middle. The CDR3 has 13 residues. The CDR3: CASSEVEDSPLHF. CDR3 in DNA: TGTGCCAGCAGTGAAGTGGAGGATTCACCCCTCCACTTT.